A single sample is the source of the 27 T cell receptor beta chains below, sequenced in a study of T cell repertoires in cytomegalovirus infection. Via MiXCR, TCRdb re-called the reads, giving one row per CDR3 protein. This sample has more than 150,000 distinct CDR3 sequences, with about 21% found just once. The sample comprised PBMCs. Source of these receptors: a human donor in good health (CMV status not recorded). Some clones in this sample may be carry-over from other donors' samples.

The chain carries TRBV6-1 and TRBJ1-2; TRBD1 is a possible D gene (5 bases). V gave up 6 bases and J gave up 4 bases, with 18 bases separating them. Germline values: CDR1 MNHNS, CDR2 SASEGT. The CDR3 extends over 15 amino acids. CDR3 protein: CASSDLPGAFYGYTF. The CDR3 nucleotides are TGTGCCAGCAGCGATCTACCCGGGGCCTTCTATGGCTACACCTTC.

This clonotype was observed many times. The V gene is TRBV28, the J gene TRBJ1-1, with D uncertain. The CDR3 runs to 16 residues. From germline, CDR1 is MDHEN and CDR2 SYDVKM. The germline V and J ends were trimmed by 6 bases and 1 base, with 18 bases remaining between them. The CDR3 DNA is TGTGCCAGCAGCCGGCCCGCAGGATATGGGAACACTGAAGCTTTCTTT. Protein product: CASSRPAGYGNTEAFF.

The J gene is TRBJ2-1, the V gene TRBV7-2, with D possibly being TRBD2 (5 bases). The CDR3 spans 15 residues. The V end was cut by 5 bases, the J end by 7 bases, with 18 bases between. Germline CDR1 SGHTA, CDR2 FQGNSA. In nucleotides, the CDR3 is TGTGCCAGCAGCCTAGATTTGGCCGGGATGAATGAGCAGTTCTTC. Translated, it gives CASSLDLAGMNEQFF.

The J gene is TRBJ1-2, the V gene TRBV10-2; D may be TRBD1 (6 bases). The CDR3 contains 14 residues. Germline V gene sequence: CDR1 WSHSY, CDR2 SAAADI. The V gene lost 8 bases and the J gene lost 2 bases, with 15 bases spanning the gap. CDR3 sequence reads: CASSPDRTNYGYTF. As DNA, the CDR3 is TGCGCCAGCTCGCCGGACAGAACAAACTATGGCTACACCTTC.

The chain links TRBV19 to TRBJ2-3; possibly TRBD1 for D (5 bases). The CDR3 extends over 14 amino acids. V was clipped by 4 bases and J by 1 base, with 9 bases between them. In germline, CDR1 is LNHDA, CDR2 SQIVND (reference sequence). CDR3 in DNA: TGTGCCAGTAGTACGACAGTCGGCACAGATACGCAGTATTTT. This translates into CASSTTVGTDTQYF.

The V gene is TRBV28, the J gene TRBJ1-3; possibly TRBD1 for D (5 bases). CDR3 size: 14 residues. Germline V gene lookup returns CDR1 MDHEN and CDR2 SYDVKM. The V gene lost 6 bases and the J gene lost 10 bases, with 19 bases spanning the gap. The chain's CDR3 is CASSPPFMGVTIYF. The CDR3 nucleotides are TGTGCCAGCAGCCCCCCCTTTATGGGGGTAACCATATATTTT.

This clonotype occurred a few times. V is TRBV7-8 and J is TRBJ2-5; tentatively, D is TRBD1 (6 bases). V was clipped by 6 bases and J by 1 base, with 9 bases between them. Germline V gives CDR1 SGHVS, CDR2 FQNEAQ. The CDR3 consists of 13 residues. The CDR3 spells CASSPTGQETQYF. CDR3 coding DNA: TGTGCCAGCAGTCCGACAGGCCAAGAGACCCAGTACTTC.

Judged by abundance, this clonotype is medium-sized. The chain combines TRBV7-2 with TRBJ1-5; D is ambiguous. Per germline, CDR1 SGHTA and CDR2 FQGNSA. Trimming took off 1 base at V and 0 bases at J, with 10 bases between the two ends. The CDR3 is 16 residues long. Here the CDR3 reads CASSLGVPYSNQPQHF. As DNA, the CDR3 is TGTGCCAGCAGCTTAGGGGTTCCTTATAGCAATCAGCCCCAGCATTTT.

On this clonotype: The DNA is left out, because the CDR3 cannot be placed on it with certainty; the CDR3 is given as TCRdb lists it. The CDR3 here is CSVGLGTFGFF. The chain joins TRBV29-1 to TRBJ1-1; the table assigns TRBD1, which was not confirmed against the DNA. Germline-derived CDR1 and CDR2 are SQVTM and ANQGSEA. The CDR3 adds up to 11 amino acids, both ends counted.

This clonotype was seen once. The chain joins TRBV11-2 to TRBJ1-4, with D hard to call. Germline CDR1 is SGHAT and CDR2 is FQNNGV. The CDR3 loop spans 19 amino acids. Trimming shortened V by 5 bases and J by 3 bases, and 25 bases separated the two germline ends. The CDR3 sequence is CASSPRLPSTGEANEKLFF. CDR3 DNA: TGTGCCAGCAGCCCCCGTTTACCCTCGACTGGGGAAGCTAATGAAAAACTGTTTTTT.

This clonotype was recorded many times. The CDR3 DNA reads as TGTGCCAGCAGCAGATGGACAGGGTACCAGCGGGAGGCGAACACCGGGGAGCTGTTTTTT. Encoded protein: CASSRWTGYQREANTGELFF. This chain links TRBV7-8 with TRBJ2-2, with a possible D match to TRBD2 (9 bases). The germline CDR1 and CDR2 sequences are SGHVS and FQNEAQ. V was clipped by 5 bases and J by 0 bases, with 25 bases between them. The CDR3 has 20 residues.

This clonotype was counted many times. The chain carries TRBV7-2 and TRBJ2-5; a possible D gene is TRBD1 (5 bases). CDR3 size: 13 residues. Trimming left V 2 bases short and J 4 bases short, with 8 bases between. Germline CDR1 and CDR2: SGHTA and FQGNSA. CDR3: CASSLRRGETQYF. In DNA form, the CDR3 reads TGTGCCAGCAGCTTACGAAGGGGAGAGACCCAGTACTTC.

This chain joins TRBV5-1 and TRBJ1-1, with a possible D match to TRBD1 (5 bases). The CDR3 length is 14 residues. CDR1 and CDR2 (germline): SGHRS, YFSETQ. Trimming pared 4 bases from V and 0 bases from J, leaving 10 bases between. In DNA, the CDR3 is TGCGCCAGCAGCGGGCAGGGATTGAACACTGAAGCTTTCTTT. Residues: CASSGQGLNTEAFF.

V and J are TRBV6-1 and TRBJ2-5; tentative D call: TRBD1 (6 bases). The germline gives CDR1 MNHNS, CDR2 SASEGT. V was cut by 1 base and J by 4 bases, with 22 bases left in between. This CDR3 comprises 18 residues. The CDR3 DNA reads as TGTGCCAGCAGTGAAGGGCAACGTGCCGGACAGATGAGAGAGACCCAGTACTTC. It yields the protein CASSEGQRAGQMRETQYF.

The rearrangement joins TRBV7-6 to TRBJ2-7; TRBD2 might be the D (7 bases). Per the germline V gene, CDR1 is SGHVS and CDR2 is FNYEAQ. The germline V and J ends were trimmed by 1 base and 5 bases, with 21 bases remaining between them. The CDR3 length is 17 residues. The CDR3 DNA reads as TGTGCCAGCAGCTTAGGCCGCTGGGGGGGCACTACGGACGAGCAGTACTTC. Translation gives CASSLGRWGGTTDEQYF.

This chain uses TRBV6-1 with TRBJ1-2; a possible D gene is TRBD1 (5 bases). The CDR3 sequence is 15 residues long. In germline, CDR1 is MNHNS, CDR2 SASEGT. The V end lost 0 bases, the J end lost 0 bases, and 8 bases lay between the germline ends. For the CDR3, the DNA is TGTGCCAGCAGTGAAGCGGGGCGACCTAACTATGGCTACACCTTC. Amino acid sequence: CASSEAGRPNYGYTF.

The chain is built from TRBV28 and TRBJ1-2, with D perhaps TRBD1 (5 bases). From germline, CDR1 is MDHEN and CDR2 SYDVKM. Trimming stripped 4 bases from V and 5 bases from J, with 23 bases between. This CDR3 is built from 17 residues. The CDR3: CASSSPGRRGGSYGYTF. In DNA form, the CDR3 reads TGTGCCAGCAGTTCCCCGGGACGACGGGGAGGATCATATGGCTACACCTTC.

This clonotype was seen many times. This rearrangement joins TRBV5-6 to TRBJ2-7; the match to TRBD1 covers 7 bases. This CDR3 contains 14 residues. The germline gives CDR1 SGHDT, CDR2 YYEEEE. With V trimmed by 0 bases and J by 0 bases, 0 bases remained unmatched. The CDR3 sequence is CASSLDRGSYEQYF. In DNA, the CDR3 is TGTGCCAGCAGCTTGGACAGGGGCTCCTACGAGCAGTACTTC. Full variable domain (missing parts from reference TRBV5-6 and TRBJ2-7): DAGVTQSPTHLIKTRGQQVTLRCSPKSGHDTVSWYQQALGQGPQFIFQYYEEEERQRGNFPDRFSGHQFPNYSSELNVNALLLGDSALYLCASSLDRGSYEQYFGPGTRLTVT.

This clonotype was observed once. The rearrangement uses TRBV4-1 and TRBJ1-5, with D perhaps TRBD1 (5 bases). The CDR3 contains 15 residues. V was pared by 3 bases and J by 2 bases, with 11 bases between. CDR1 is MGHRA and CDR2 is YSYEKL in the germline V gene. CDR3 protein: CASSQGGGGNQPQHF. DNA for the CDR3: TGCGCCAGCAGCCAGGGGGGTGGCGGCAATCAGCCCCAGCATTTT.

This clonotype was counted only a few times. The genes are TRBV12-3 or TRBV12-4 and TRBJ2-5; D is unclear. V shed 4 bases and J shed 1 base, with 4 bases lying between them. This CDR3 spans 12 amino acids. In DNA, the CDR3 is TGTGCCAGCAGTTCCTTCCAAGAGACCCAGTACTTC. Protein sequence: CASSSFQETQYF.

The chain recombines TRBV19 with TRBJ2-1, with D maybe TRBD1 (6 bases). This CDR3 region has 17 residues. In germline, CDR1 is LNHDA, CDR2 SQIVND (reference sequence). V was trimmed by 7 bases and J by 5 bases, leaving 24 bases between them. The CDR3 protein is CASNPEPGQRFDNEQFF. The DNA of the CDR3 is TGTGCCAGTAACCCGGAGCCGGGACAAAGGTTTGACAATGAGCAGTTCTTC.

This sequence joins TRBV11-3 and TRBJ1-1, with 7 nucleotides matching TRBD1. This CDR3 is 14 amino acids long. V lost 4 bases to trimming and J lost 1 base; unmatched junction nucleotides: 3. CDR1 SGHNT and CDR2 YENEEA come from the germline V gene. CDR3 amino acids: CASSSRTGNTEAFF. The CDR3 nucleotides are TGTGCCAGCAGCTCTCGGACAGGGAACACTGAAGCTTTCTTT. Drawing the rest from reference TRBV11-3 and TRBJ1-1, the complete variable domain is EAGVVQSPRYKIIEKKQPVAFWCNPISGHNTLYWYLQNLGQGPELLIRYENEEAVDDSQLPKDRFSAERLKGVDSTLKIQPAELGDSAVYLCASSSRTGNTEAFFGQGTRLTVV.

V and J are TRBV28 and TRBJ2-4; 7 positions match TRBD1. The CDR3 extends over 14 amino acids. V lost 6 bases to trimming and J lost 6 bases; unmatched junction nucleotides: 8. Germline CDR1 is MDHEN and CDR2 is SYDVKM. The CDR3 protein is CASRPTGRGNIQYF. The CDR3 nucleotides are TGTGCCAGCAGGCCGACAGGGCGTGGAAACATTCAGTACTTC.

This clonotype showed up just a few times. The rearrangement uses TRBV28 and TRBJ2-2; tentatively, D is TRBD2 (6 bases). This CDR3 comprises 15 residues. Germline V gene lookup returns CDR1 MDHEN and CDR2 SYDVKM. Trimming stripped 4 bases from V and 6 bases from J, with 15 bases between. The CDR3 region is CASSSSGLGAGELFF. The CDR3 DNA reads as TGTGCCAGCAGTTCCTCGGGACTTGGGGCCGGGGAGCTGTTTTTT.

This clonotype has a count of ten or more. This chain uses TRBV7-6 with TRBJ1-6; D remains unclear. The V end was cut by 1 base, the J end by 5 bases, with 9 bases between. This CDR3 contains 15 residues. Germline assignment: CDR1 SGHVS and CDR2 FNYEAQ. CDR3 sequence reads: CASSLDFPHNSPLHF. The CDR3 nucleotides are TGTGCCAGCAGCTTAGATTTTCCTCATAATTCACCCCTCCACTTT. Filled out from reference TRBV7-6 and TRBJ1-6, the complete variable domain reads GAGVSQSPRYKVTKRGQDVALRCDPISGHVSLYWYRQALGQGPEFLTYFNYEAQQDKSGLPNDRFSAERPEGSISTLTIQRTEQRDSAMYRCASSLDFPHNSPLHFGNGTRLTVT.

This clonotype was detected many times. V is TRBV6-6 and J is TRBJ2-7; the match to TRBD2 covers 15 bases. Germline values: CDR1 MNHNY, CDR2 SVGAGI (reference sequence). The CDR3 consists of 16 residues. Trimming at V came to 6 bases and at J to 5 bases, leaving 8 bases not matched to a gene. In DNA form, the CDR3 reads TGTGCCAGCAGCTTCGGGACTAGCGGGAGGCCCGACGAGCAGTACTTC. This gives the protein CASSFGTSGRPDEQYF.

This clonotype has a handful of counts. The V gene is TRBV7-8, the J gene TRBJ2-1; D tentatively reads TRBD1 or TRBD2 (6 bases each). The CDR3 is 13 amino acids. Trimming left V 7 bases short and J 12 bases short, with 19 bases between. CDR1 and CDR2 (germline): SGHVS, FQNEAQ. The CDR3 region has the DNA TGTGCCAGCACCGCTGCAAATAGGGGGGTGCAGTTCTTC. Amino acid sequence: CASTAANRGVQFF.